What follows are 26 T cell receptor beta chains derived from one specimen sequenced in a study of T cells after yellow fever vaccination. In TCRdb, the 5' RACE reads were re-called with MiXCR into one record per CDR3 protein. The sample yields hundreds of thousands of distinct CDR3 sequences, under 20% seen once. Sample: PBMCs, taken before the yellow fever booster vaccination. These receptors were collected from a man aged 18 to 29 who received the YFV17D yellow fever vaccine.

The rearrangement uses TRBV12-3 or TRBV12-4 and TRBJ1-1; unclear D gene. With 2 bases removed from V and 1 base from J, the gap between germline ends came to 8 bases. The CDR3 is 14 amino acids. CDR3 residues: CASSLFPPNTEAFF. The CDR3 region has the DNA TGTGCCAGCAGTTTATTTCCCCCGAACACTGAAGCTTTCTTT.

This rearrangement joins TRBV7-9 to TRBJ1-5; D remains ambiguous. Per germline, CDR1 SEHNR and CDR2 FQNEAQ (reference sequence). V lost 2 bases, J lost 0 bases, and 8 bases lay in between. The CDR3 is made up of 15 amino acids. CDR3 loop: CASSLSRDSNQPQHF. Here the CDR3 DNA reads TGTGCCAGCAGCTTAAGTCGGGATAGCAATCAGCCCCAGCATTTT.

The V call is TRBV5-1, the J call TRBJ1-4, with a tentative D call TRBD1 (5 bases). From germline, CDR1 is SGHRS and CDR2 YFSETQ. V lost 4 bases, J lost 8 bases, and 9 bases lay in between. The CDR3 loop spans 12 amino acids. CDR3: CASSTDNEKLFF. CDR3 in DNA: TGCGCCAGCAGCACGGACAACGAAAAACTGTTTTTT.

The chain is built from TRBV27 and TRBJ2-1; D gene uncertain. Trimming pared 2 bases from V and 15 bases from J, leaving 14 bases between. Germline V gene sequence: CDR1 MNHEY, CDR2 SMNVEV (reference sequence). There are 12 residues in the CDR3. For the CDR3, the DNA is TGTGCCAGCAGTTTAGGCCAGGCCCCGGCGTTCTTC. It encodes CASSLGQAPAFF.

CDR3 protein: CASSFGTATYGYTF. The CDR3 DNA is TGTGCCAGCAGCTTCGGGACCGCTACCTATGGCTACACCTTC. The chain has TRBV7-9 and TRBJ1-2, with a tentative D call TRBD1 (5 bases). V dropped 3 bases and J dropped 4 bases, with 12 bases sitting between them. The CDR3 runs to 14 residues. Germline-derived CDR1 and CDR2 are SEHNR and FQNEAQ (reference sequence).

This clonotype turned up a few times. The chain uses TRBV5-1 and TRBJ1-2, with TRBD1 as a possible D gene (6 bases). The CDR3 loop spans 14 amino acids. Trimming cost V 4 bases and J 3 bases, with 13 bases left between them. Per the germline V gene, CDR1 is SGHRS and CDR2 is YFSETQ. The CDR3 region is CASSQQGLDYGYTF. Here the CDR3 DNA reads TGCGCCAGCAGCCAACAGGGTCTGGACTATGGCTACACCTTC.

The chain employs TRBV7-9 and TRBJ2-3; 11 bases align to TRBD2. Germline CDR1 reads SEHNR; CDR2 reads FQNEAQ (reference sequence). CDR3 size: 16 residues. Trimming at V came to 5 bases and at J to 1 base, leaving 5 bases not matched to a gene. CDR3 in DNA: TGTGCCAGCAGCCTCCCGGGACTAGCGGGCACAGATACGCAGTATTTT. It translates to CASSLPGLAGTDTQYF.

This clonotype was observed a few times. The chain is built from TRBV20-1 and TRBJ2-1; TRBD1 might be the D (6 bases). Germline-derived CDR1 and CDR2 are DFQATT and SNEGSKA (reference sequence). CDR3 length equals 13 residues. The germline V and J ends were trimmed by 6 bases and 9 bases, with 18 bases remaining between them. The CDR3 DNA reads TGCAGTGCCCGGGTGACAGGAAGGGGTGAGCAGTTCTTC. This encodes CSARVTGRGEQFF.

The table lists this clonotype with a few counts. The J gene is TRBJ2-1, the V gene TRBV4-2, with 15 bases matching TRBD2. Unmatched junction bases numbered 8, after V lost 7 bases and J lost 10 bases. Germline values: CDR1 LGHNA, CDR2 YNFKEQ. The CDR3 contains 15 residues. The CDR3 coding sequence is TGTGCCAGCACCAGGACTAGCGGGGGGGAAGGGGAGCAGTTCTTC. Its protein is CASTRTSGGEGEQFF.

The genes are TRBV4-3 and TRBJ2-4; weak D call: TRBD1 (6 bases). CDR1 is LGHNA, CDR2 YSLEER, per germline. The CDR3 is 18 amino acids. Trimming took 2 bases from V and 0 from J, leaving 17 bases between them. CDR3 residues: CASSQSPRTGLAKNIQYF. CDR3 bases: TGCGCCAGCAGCCAATCGCCTAGAACAGGGCTAGCCAAAAACATTCAGTACTTC.

This clonotype was seen only a few times. The chain carries TRBV7-2 and TRBJ2-2, with 7 positions matching TRBD1. Per germline, CDR1 SGHTA and CDR2 FQGNSA. The CDR3 contains 16 residues. With V trimmed by 4 bases and J by 1 base, 6 bases remained unmatched. The CDR3 spells CASSSEGAGNTGELFF. The CDR3 DNA reads as TGTGCCAGCAGCTCCGAGGGGGCGGGGAACACCGGGGAGCTGTTTTTT.

This clonotype has ten or more counts. The CDR3 loop is CSVDGSSGVSYNEQFF. CDR3 sequence (DNA): TGCAGCGTTGATGGGTCTAGCGGTGTTAGTTACAATGAGCAGTTCTTC. The V call is TRBV29-1, the J call TRBJ2-1; TRBD2 aligns across 7 bases. Germline assignment: CDR1 SQVTM and CDR2 ANQGSEA. The CDR3 length is 16 residues. After removal of 3 bases from V and 4 bases from J, the junction contained 12 bases not matched to a gene.

J is TRBJ1-5 and V is TRBV12-3 or TRBV12-4, with TRBD1 matching 7 bases. J gave up 3 bases and V 4 bases, and 3 bases lay outside the gene matches. The CDR3 is 14 amino acids. As DNA, the CDR3 is TGTGCCAGCAGTTCCCAGGGGGTCAATCAGCCCCAGCATTTT. Amino acid sequence: CASSSQGVNQPQHF.

The chain employs TRBV27 and TRBJ2-2; D unclear. Germline V gene sequence: CDR1 MNHEY, CDR2 SMNVEV (reference sequence). The CDR3 is 14 residues long. V lost 2 bases and J lost 4, with 8 bases in between. CDR3 residues: CASSLVPLTGELFF. DNA for the CDR3: TGTGCCAGCAGTTTAGTGCCGCTCACCGGGGAGCTGTTTTTT.

The V call is TRBV7-3, the J call TRBJ2-3; 9 nucleotides line up with TRBD2. Germline CDR1 SGHTA, CDR2 FQGTGA. Unmatched junction bases numbered 11, after V lost 5 bases and J lost 5 bases. This CDR3 comprises 16 residues. The CDR3 nucleotides are TGTGCCAGCAGCCCCCTAGGAGCGGGGGGAGGAGATACGCAGTATTTT. Residues: CASSPLGAGGGDTQYF.

This clonotype was picked up many times. The genes are TRBV6-5 and TRBJ2-2, with TRBD1 as a possible D gene (6 bases). V was clipped by 4 bases and J by 6 bases, with 9 bases between them. Germline CDR1 reads MNHEY; CDR2 reads SVGAGI. This CDR3 spans 13 amino acids. The CDR3 region has the DNA TGTGCCAGCAGTTCTCAGGGGTCCGGGGAGCTGTTTTTT. This codes for CASSSQGSGELFF.

This clonotype was found a few times. The V and J genes are TRBV5-4 and TRBJ2-3; 7 nucleotides align to TRBD1. Germline assignment: CDR1 SGHNT and CDR2 YYREEE (reference sequence). With 4 bases clipped from V and 5 bases from J, the junction kept 7 bases outside the gene matches. The CDR3 totals 14 residues. DNA for the CDR3: TGTGCCAGCAGCCCTGGACAGGTTGGAGATACGCAGTATTTT. This codes for CASSPGQVGDTQYF.

CDR3: CASSLEAGRGGQPQHF. The CDR3 DNA is TGTGCCAGCAGCTTAGAGGCAGGGAGGGGTGGACAGCCCCAGCATTTT. The chain employs TRBV7-6 and TRBJ1-5; perhaps TRBD1 as D (5 bases). This CDR3 has 16 amino acids. Germline V gives CDR1 SGHVS, CDR2 FNYEAQ. V lost 1 base to trimming and J lost 7 bases, with 17 bases between them. Drawing the rest from reference TRBV7-6 and TRBJ1-5, the complete variable domain is GAGVSQSPRYKVTKRGQDVALRCDPISGHVSLYWYRQALGQGPEFLTYFNYEAQQDKSGLPNDRFSAERPEGSISTLTIQRTEQRDSAMYRCASSLEAGRGGQPQHFGDGTRLSIL.

This clonotype was detected a few times. The chain couples TRBV7-2 to TRBJ1-2; TRBD1 aligns across 7 bases. Germline V gene data show CDR1 as SGHTA and CDR2 as FQGNSA. V lost 1 base, J lost 1 base, and 6 bases stayed unmatched. This CDR3 region has 16 residues. The CDR3 is CASSLVGQGVNYGYTF. The CDR3 nucleotides are TGTGCCAGCAGCTTAGTTGGCCAGGGGGTTAACTATGGCTACACCTTC.

This chain links TRBV6-1 with TRBJ1-5; TRBD1 might be the D (5 bases). V was trimmed by 9 bases and J by 1 base, leaving 13 bases between them. CDR3 length: 14 amino acids. CDR1 MNHNS and CDR2 SASEGT come from the germline V gene. The CDR3 sequence: CASLLGPSNQPQHF. CDR3 coding DNA: TGTGCCAGTCTCTTGGGGCCCAGCAATCAGCCCCAGCATTTT.

The chain uses TRBV4-1 and TRBJ1-4; D is uncertain. V lost 4 bases and J lost 7, with 13 bases in between. Germline-derived CDR1 and CDR2 are MGHRA and YSYEKL. The CDR3 consists of 14 residues. CDR3 nucleotide sequence: TGCGCCAGCAGCCTCCGGCATAGCGGTGAAAAACTGTTTTTT. As protein: CASSLRHSGEKLFF.

V gene TRBV6-5 combines with J gene TRBJ1-2; D is ambiguous. The CDR3 consists of 13 residues. Germline values: CDR1 MNHEY, CDR2 SVGAGI. V lost 2 bases and J lost 8, with 12 bases in between. Here the CDR3 reads CASSYSRHQGYTF. CDR3 sequence (DNA): TGTGCCAGCAGTTACAGCCGCCACCAGGGCTACACCTTC.

This chain uses TRBV7-2 with TRBJ1-2; unclear D gene. This CDR3 has 16 amino acids. Germline loops: CDR1 SGHTA, CDR2 FQGNSA. Between the trimmed V and J ends, which lost 5 bases and 2 bases, there was a span of 18 bases. This chain's CDR3 is CASSRGNPQINYGYTF. CDR3 bases: TGTGCCAGCAGCCGCGGAAATCCACAGATAAACTATGGCTACACCTTC.

The V call is TRBV15, the J call TRBJ2-3; D is undetermined. Trimming removed 2 bases at V and 4 bases at J, with 7 bases between. Germline V CDR1 and CDR2: LNHNV, YYDKDF (reference sequence). The CDR3 runs to 13 residues. The CDR3 loop is CATSRYIPDTQYF. The CDR3 DNA follows: TGTGCCACCAGCAGATATATCCCAGATACGCAGTATTTT.

This clonotype has a handful of counts. This chain joins TRBV29-1 and TRBJ2-5; possibly TRBD1 or TRBD2 for D (6 bases each). Germline V gene sequence: CDR1 SQVTM, CDR2 ANQGSEA. CDR3 size: 14 residues. Trimming left V 8 bases short and J 2 bases short, with 18 bases between. CDR3 region: CSIRRGGPQETQYF. CDR3 DNA sequence: TGCAGCATCCGGCGTGGGGGGCCTCAAGAGACCCAGTACTTC.

The table lists this clonotype with many counts. The chain joins TRBV20-1 to TRBJ2-7, with 7 bases aligning to TRBD1. V trimming: 3 bases; J trimming: 6 bases; junction bases outside the gene matches: 14. CDR1 and CDR2 (germline): DFQATT, SNEGSKA (reference sequence). The CDR3 has 15 amino acids. The CDR3 protein is CSASRGGGFGGEQYV. The CDR3 nucleotides are TGCAGTGCTAGTCGAGGGGGCGGTTTCGGTGGCGAGCAGTACGTC.